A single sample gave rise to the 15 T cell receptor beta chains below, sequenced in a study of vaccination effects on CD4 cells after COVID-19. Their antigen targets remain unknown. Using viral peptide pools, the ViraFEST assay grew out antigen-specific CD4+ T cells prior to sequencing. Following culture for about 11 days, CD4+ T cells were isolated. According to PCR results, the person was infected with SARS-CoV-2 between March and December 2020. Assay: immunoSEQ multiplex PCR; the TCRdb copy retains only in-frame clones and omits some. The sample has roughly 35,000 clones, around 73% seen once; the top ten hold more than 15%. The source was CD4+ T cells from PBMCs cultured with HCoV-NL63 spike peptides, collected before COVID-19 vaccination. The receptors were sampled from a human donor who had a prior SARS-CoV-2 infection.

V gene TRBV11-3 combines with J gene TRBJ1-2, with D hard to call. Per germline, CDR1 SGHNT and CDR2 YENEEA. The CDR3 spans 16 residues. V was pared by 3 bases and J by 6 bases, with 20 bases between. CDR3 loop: CASSFERASLQDGYTF. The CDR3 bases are TGTGCCAGCAGCTTTGAAAGGGCCAGTCTCCAGGATGGCTACACCTTC.

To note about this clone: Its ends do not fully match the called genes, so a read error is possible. The CDR3 bases are TGTGCCAGCAGCGAAGGACAGTCCTACAATGAGCAGTTCTTC. It yields the protein CASSEGQSYNEQFF. The rearrangement links TRBV6-1 to TRBJ2-1; maybe TRBD1 (6 bases). Germline lookup yields CDR1 MNHNS and CDR2 SASEGT. The CDR3 is 14 amino acids.

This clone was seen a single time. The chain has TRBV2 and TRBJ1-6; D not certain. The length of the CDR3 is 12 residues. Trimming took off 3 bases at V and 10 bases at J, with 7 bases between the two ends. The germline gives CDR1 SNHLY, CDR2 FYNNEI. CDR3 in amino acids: CASSERVSPLHF. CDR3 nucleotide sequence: TGTGCCAGCAGTGAGAGGGTATCACCCCTCCACTTT.

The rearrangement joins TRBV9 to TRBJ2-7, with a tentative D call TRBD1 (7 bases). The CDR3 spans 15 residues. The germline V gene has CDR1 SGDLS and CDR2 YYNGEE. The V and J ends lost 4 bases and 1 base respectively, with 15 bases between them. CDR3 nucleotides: TGTGCCAGCAGCCCGACTGCGGGACAGTCCTACGAGCAGTACTTC. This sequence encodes CASSPTAGQSYEQYF.

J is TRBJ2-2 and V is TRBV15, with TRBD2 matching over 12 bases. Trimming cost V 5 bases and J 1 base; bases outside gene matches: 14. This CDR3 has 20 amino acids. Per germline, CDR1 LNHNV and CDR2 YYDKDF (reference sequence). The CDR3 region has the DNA TGTGCCACCAGCCCCGAGCTCTGGACTAGCGGGAAACTGAACACCGGGGAGCTGTTTTTT. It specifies CATSPELWTSGKLNTGELFF.

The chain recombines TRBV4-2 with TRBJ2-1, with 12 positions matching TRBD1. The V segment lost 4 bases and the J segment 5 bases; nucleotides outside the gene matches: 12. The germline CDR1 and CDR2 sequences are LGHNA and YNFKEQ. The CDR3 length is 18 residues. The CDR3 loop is CASSLGTGGHGLNNEQFF. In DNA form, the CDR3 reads TGTGCCAGCAGCCTCGGGACAGGGGGCCATGGACTAAACAATGAGCAGTTCTTC.

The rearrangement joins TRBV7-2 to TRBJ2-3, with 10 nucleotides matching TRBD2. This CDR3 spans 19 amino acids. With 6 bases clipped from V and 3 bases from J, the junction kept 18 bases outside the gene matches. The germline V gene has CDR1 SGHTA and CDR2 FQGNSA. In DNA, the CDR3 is TGTGCCAGCAGTTATCGCATTAGCGGGAGGTACGGTCGGACAGATACGCAGTATTTT. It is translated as CASSYRISGRYGRTDTQYF.

The DNA of the CDR3 is TGTGCCAGCAGCTGGTACACCGGGGAGCTGTTTTTT. It specifies CASSWYTGELFF. The V call is TRBV7-2, the J call TRBJ2-2; D unresolved. The CDR3 runs 12 residues. Trimming stripped 4 bases from V and 3 bases from J, with 3 bases between. Germline-derived CDR1 and CDR2 are SGHTA and FQGNSA.

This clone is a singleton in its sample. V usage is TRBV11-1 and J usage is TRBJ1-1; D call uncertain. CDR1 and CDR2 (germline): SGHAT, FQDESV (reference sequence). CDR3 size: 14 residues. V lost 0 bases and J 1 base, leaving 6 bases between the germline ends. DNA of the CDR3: TGTGCCAGCAGCTTAGCGCTCAGGAACACTGAAGCTTTCTTT. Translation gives CASSLALRNTEAFF.

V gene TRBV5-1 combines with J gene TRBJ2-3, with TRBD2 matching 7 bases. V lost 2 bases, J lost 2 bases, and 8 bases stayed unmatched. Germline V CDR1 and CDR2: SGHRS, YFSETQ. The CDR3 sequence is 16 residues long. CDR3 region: CASSFRPRGNTDTQYF. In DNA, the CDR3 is TGCGCCAGCAGCTTTCGTCCGCGGGGGAACACAGATACGCAGTATTTT.

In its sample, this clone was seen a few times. CDR3 sequence: CASTKDPNTEAFF. As DNA, the CDR3 is TGCGCCAGTACTAAGGACCCGAACACTGAAGCTTTCTTT. The V gene is TRBV5-1, the J gene TRBJ1-1; D is ambiguous. Germline V CDR1 and CDR2: SGHRS, YFSETQ. The CDR3 runs 13 residues. The V and J ends lost 8 bases and 1 base respectively, with 12 bases between them.

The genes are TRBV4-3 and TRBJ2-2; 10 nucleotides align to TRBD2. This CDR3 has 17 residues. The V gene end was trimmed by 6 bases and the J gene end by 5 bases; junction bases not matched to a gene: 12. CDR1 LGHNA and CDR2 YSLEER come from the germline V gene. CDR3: CASREQVAGGQTGELFF. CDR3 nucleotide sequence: TGCGCCAGCAGAGAGCAAGTAGCGGGAGGCCAAACCGGGGAGCTGTTTTTT.

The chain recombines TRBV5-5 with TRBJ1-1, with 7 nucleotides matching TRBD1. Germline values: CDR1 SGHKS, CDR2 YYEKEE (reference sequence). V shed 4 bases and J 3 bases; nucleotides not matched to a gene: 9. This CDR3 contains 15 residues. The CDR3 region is CASSRSTGLDTEAFF. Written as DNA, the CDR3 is TGTGCCAGCAGCCGATCGACAGGGCTGGACACTGAAGCTTTCTTT.

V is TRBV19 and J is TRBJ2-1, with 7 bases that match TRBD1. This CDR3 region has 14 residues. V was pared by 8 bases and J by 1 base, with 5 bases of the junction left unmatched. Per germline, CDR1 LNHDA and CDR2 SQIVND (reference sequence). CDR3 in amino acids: CASSEGASYNEQFF. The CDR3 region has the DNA TGTGCCAGTTCTGAGGGGGCGTCCTACAATGAGCAGTTCTTC.

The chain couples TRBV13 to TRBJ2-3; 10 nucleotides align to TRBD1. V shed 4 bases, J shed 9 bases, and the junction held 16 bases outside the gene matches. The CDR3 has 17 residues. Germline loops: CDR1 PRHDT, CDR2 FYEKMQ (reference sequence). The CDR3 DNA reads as TGTGCCAGCAGCTACAGGGCAGGGACAGGGGTGAGTTGGACGCAGTATTTT. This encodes CASSYRAGTGVSWTQYF.